This T cell receptor beta chain was captured by sequencing in a study of blood T cells in healthy people across ages (dated by TCRdb to about 2015). A note on the overall study: Template switching captured roughly one uniquely barcoded TCR beta cDNA molecule per two T cells in model experiments. Using deep sequencing normalized with unique cDNA molecular identifiers, the study measured how TCR beta repertoire diversity changes with age. Donors were grouped into four age groups: young (average approximately 16 years), middle-aged (over 35), aged (about 60) and long-lived (approximately 82). The study analyzed two additional independent replicas of 1 million unique cDNA reads from the same blood draw for two donors, one aged 18 to 29 and one aged 80 or older. To avoid experimental bias, donors of different ages were distributed randomly across sequencing lanes.

Library construction relied on 5' RACE. The second PCR ran for about 6 to 12 cycles and used a J-beta primer mix along with a sample-barcoded 5' primer. A unique molecular identifier was introduced onto each TCR beta cDNA molecule by a template-switch 5' adaptor carrying 12 random nucleotides. Each sample yielded at least 3 million CDR3-containing paired-end reads. The Mint cDNA synthesis kit, primed by a TRBC-specific oligonucleotide, was used to synthesize first-strand cDNA from all RNA. Following uracil-DNA glycosylase treatment, a first 18-cycle PCR with universal primers M1SS and BC2_uni_R was performed on all cDNA. Concerning the study's data processing: Normalization of each sample was performed by random selection of 1 million high-quality reads, each carrying a distinct molecular identifier. Reads sharing molecular identifiers were discarded rather than binned into consensus sequences. CDR3 identification, clonotype clustering and error correction used MiTCR with a Q25 quality threshold and the strictest error-elimination algorithm. A nonparametric unseen species model using Euler transformation provided a lower-bound estimate of total TCR beta diversity. TCRdb trimmed public reads at Q25 via fastp, called clones via MiXCR and kept in-frame beta chains. Rows matching on CDR3 protein sequence are summarized as one entry with the most common DNA and genes. The V and J calls were not made by the authors but by TCRdb's processing. This sample gives approximately 1,700,000 distinct CDR3 sequences in total; 39% of them show up just once. Of the sample, about 23% falls within the top ten clones.

Donors were around 37 systemically healthy Caucasian individuals from Russia aged roughly 6 to 90 years. Ten milliliters of peripheral blood were drawn from each donor into EDTA-treated Vacutainer tubes. Ficoll-Paque density-gradient centrifugation was used to isolate PBMCs, with at least 7 million per sample. Total RNA was extracted from PBMCs with Trizol reagent, with at least 5 micrograms obtained per sample. For every donor, flow cytometry on a PBMC aliquot measured the percentage of naive CD45RAhigh/CD27high T cells. Findings and caveats that apply to the study as a whole: The CMV infection status of donors was not known, potentially confounding age-related changes in expanded clonotypes. As age increased, observed TCR beta diversity per million T cells dropped in a roughly linear way, and a significant reduction was already evident by age 40. There was a strong correlation between observed TCR beta diversity and the percentage of naive T cells measured by flow cytometry. Compared with the aged group, the long-lived group had more naive CD4+ T cells, fewer expanded clones and increased TCR diversity, a pattern suggesting age selection. Because profiling used bulk unsorted PBMCs, naive and antigen-experienced compartments could not be compared conclusively. Estimates of total diversity based on one million sequenced T cells were regarded as lower bounds and as underestimates.

The CDR3 measures 14 amino acids from cysteine to phenylalanine. Only the CDR3 portion is preserved as DNA: 42 bases, with reading frame beginning at the first base. From a lookup of the germline V gene, CDR1 and CDR2 are SGHTA and FQGNSA. With respect to this clonotype: The antigen this receptor binds is unknown. The junction departs from germline at one end; a sequencing error may be responsible.

Sequenced material: blood. The sequence was collected from a human donor in good health. The V gene is TRBV7-2 and the J gene is TRBJ2-3; a weak D assignment points to TRBD2 (6 bases agree). CDR3 sequence: CATQSGVATGTQYF. The DNA reads TGTGCTACTCAATCGGGGGTAGCCACAGGTACGCAGTATTTT.